A selection of T cell receptor beta chains follows, all from one sample in a study of spatial heterogeneity in lung cancer. TCRdb passed the 5' RACE reads through MiXCR, listing each CDR3 protein once. This sample has 40,000 to 50,000 distinct CDR3 sequences, with 6% to 9.5% found just once. The sequencing here drew on PBMCs, taken at surgery. Receptors were obtained from a female donor with early-stage non-small cell lung cancer. The CDR3 runs from the conserved cysteine through the conserved F or W. Clone size, where shown, is once, few, many, or a class for clones that have expanded.

TRBJ2-1 | TRBV4-3 | many | CASSQDRGGLSEQFF
TRBJ2-7 | TRBV29-1 | few | CSAGTGVAYEQYF
TRBJ2-7 | TRBV6-5 | few | CASSGGQRVNGYEQYF
TRBJ2-7 | TRBV12-3/TRBV12-4 | many | CASSSGFPYEQYF
TRBJ2-1 | TRBV7-2 | many | CASSLGGGTYNEQFF
TRBJ1-1 | TRBV4-2 | few | CASSQDIFALTEAFF
TRBJ2-1 | TRBV18 | few | CASSLLDRKNEQFF
TRBJ2-3 | TRBV4-1 | few | CASSHLAGGSADTQYF
TRBJ1-2 | TRBV11-2 | - | CASSLGQAHYGYTF
TRBJ2-7 | TRBV7-6 | - | CASTLLATRGDEQYF
TRBJ1-6 | TRBV12-3/TRBV12-4 | many | CASSRGPMSSYNSPLHF
TRBJ2-2 | TRBV4-2 | many | CASSRKTGTSGGTNTGELFF
TRBJ2-7 | TRBV10-3 | many | CAISDPARESYEQYF
TRBJ1-2 | TRBV20-1 | few | CSASESRLGYTF
TRBJ2-5 | TRBV20-1 | many | CSARQYSGTSGGARETQYF
TRBJ2-5 | TRBV20-1 | many | CSARGRASNFVETQYF
TRBJ2-5 | TRBV5-8 | few | CASSLGGSGGLETQYF
TRBJ2-5 | TRBV11-2 | many | CASSSGQETQYF
TRBJ2-1 | TRBV5-1 | few | CASSLGMLRGATNEQFF
TRBJ2-7 | TRBV5-1 | many | CASSWDSSYEQYF
TRBJ2-3 | TRBV7-9 | - | CASTPGGGNTDTQYF
TRBJ2-5 | TRBV6-2/TRBV6-3 | - | CASSYVRDRGTQETQYF
TRBJ1-6 | TRBV30 | - | CASENTGNSPLHF
TRBJ2-1 | TRBV1 | few | CTSSPGGPRSYNEQFF
TRBJ2-6 | TRBV20-1 | many | CSAWSDGSSGANVLTF
TRBJ2-3 | TRBV29-1 | many | CSTGPGHHTDTQYF
TRBJ2-2 | TRBV5-4 | many | CASSYPGQRNTGELFF
TRBJ1-4 | TRBV4-1 | - | CASSQPGTVNEKLFF